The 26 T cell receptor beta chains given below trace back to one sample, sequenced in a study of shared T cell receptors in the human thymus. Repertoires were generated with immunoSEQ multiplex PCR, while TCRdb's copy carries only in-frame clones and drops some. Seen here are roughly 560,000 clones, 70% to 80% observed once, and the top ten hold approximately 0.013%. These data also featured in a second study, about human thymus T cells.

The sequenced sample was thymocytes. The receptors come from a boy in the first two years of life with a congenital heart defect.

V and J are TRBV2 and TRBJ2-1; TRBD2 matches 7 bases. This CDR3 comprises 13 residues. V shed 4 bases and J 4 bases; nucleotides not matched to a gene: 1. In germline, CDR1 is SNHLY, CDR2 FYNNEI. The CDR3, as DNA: TGTGCCAGCAGTGCGGGACTATACAATGAGCAGTTCTTC. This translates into CASSAGLYNEQFF.

The CDR3 DNA sequence: TGTGCCAGCAGCCCTAGAGGGGGAAGCACAGATACGCAGTATTTT. Protein product: CASSPRGGSTDTQYF. The rearrangement links TRBV11-2 to TRBJ2-3; D perhaps matches TRBD1 (6 bases). Trimming took 5 bases from V and 0 from J, leaving 12 bases between them. Germline values: CDR1 SGHAT, CDR2 FQNNGV. CDR3 size: 15 residues.

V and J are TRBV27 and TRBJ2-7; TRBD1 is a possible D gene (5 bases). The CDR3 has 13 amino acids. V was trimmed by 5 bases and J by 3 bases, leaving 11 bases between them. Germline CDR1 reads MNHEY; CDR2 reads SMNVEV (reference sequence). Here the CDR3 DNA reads TGTGCCAGCAGTAACGGTACAGGCTACGAGCAGTACTTC. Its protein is CASSNGTGYEQYF.

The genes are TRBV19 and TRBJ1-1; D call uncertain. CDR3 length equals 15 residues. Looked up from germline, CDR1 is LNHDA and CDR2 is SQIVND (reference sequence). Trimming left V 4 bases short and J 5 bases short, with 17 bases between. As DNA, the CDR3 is TGTGCCAGTAGTACCCGGGTAGGAGGGCGGACTGAAGCTTTCTTT. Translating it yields CASSTRVGGRTEAFF.

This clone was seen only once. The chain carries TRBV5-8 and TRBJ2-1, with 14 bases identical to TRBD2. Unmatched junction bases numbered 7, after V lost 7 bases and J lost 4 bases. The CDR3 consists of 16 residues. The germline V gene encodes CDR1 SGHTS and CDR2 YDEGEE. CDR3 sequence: CASRGTSGSPYNEQFF. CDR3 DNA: TGTGCCAGCCGAGGGACTAGCGGGAGCCCGTACAATGAGCAGTTCTTC.

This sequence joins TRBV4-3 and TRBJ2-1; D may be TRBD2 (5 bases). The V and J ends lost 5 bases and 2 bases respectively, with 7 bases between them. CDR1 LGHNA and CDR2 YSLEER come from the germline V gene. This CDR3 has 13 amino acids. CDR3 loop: CASSGRAYNEQFF. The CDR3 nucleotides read TGCGCCAGCAGCGGGAGAGCCTACAATGAGCAGTTCTTC.

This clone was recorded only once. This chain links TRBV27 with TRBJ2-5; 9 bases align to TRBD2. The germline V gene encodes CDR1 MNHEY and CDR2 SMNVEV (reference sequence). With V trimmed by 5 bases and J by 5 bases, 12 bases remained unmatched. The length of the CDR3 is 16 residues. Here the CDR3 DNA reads TGTGCCAGCAGTCCCCTACTAGCGGGTCTAAGGGAGACCCAGTACTTC. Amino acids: CASSPLLAGLRETQYF.

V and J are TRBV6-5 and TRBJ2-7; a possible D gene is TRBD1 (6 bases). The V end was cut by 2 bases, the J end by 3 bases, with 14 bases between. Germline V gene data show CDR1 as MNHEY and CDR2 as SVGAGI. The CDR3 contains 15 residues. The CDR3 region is CASSYPQRGGYEQYF. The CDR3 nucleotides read TGTGCCAGCAGTTACCCCCAGCGAGGGGGCTACGAGCAGTACTTC.

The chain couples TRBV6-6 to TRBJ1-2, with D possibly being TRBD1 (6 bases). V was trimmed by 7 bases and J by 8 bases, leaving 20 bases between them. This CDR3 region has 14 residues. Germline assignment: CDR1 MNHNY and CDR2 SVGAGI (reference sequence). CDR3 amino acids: CASTPSGTKGGYTF. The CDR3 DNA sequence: TGTGCCAGCACCCCAAGCGGGACAAAAGGGGGCTACACCTTC.

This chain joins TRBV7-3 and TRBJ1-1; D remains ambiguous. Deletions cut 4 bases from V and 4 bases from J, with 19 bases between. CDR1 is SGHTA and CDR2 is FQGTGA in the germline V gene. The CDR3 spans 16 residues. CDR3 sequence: CASSSLTSPRGTEAFF. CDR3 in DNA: TGTGCCAGCAGCTCACTGACCAGCCCCCGCGGCACTGAAGCTTTCTTT.

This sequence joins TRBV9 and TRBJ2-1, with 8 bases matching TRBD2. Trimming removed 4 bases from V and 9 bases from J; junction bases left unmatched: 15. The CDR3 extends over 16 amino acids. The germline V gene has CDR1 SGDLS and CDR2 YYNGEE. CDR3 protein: CASSPPLAGGPSEQFF. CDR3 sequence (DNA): TGTGCCAGCAGCCCACCGCTGGCGGGAGGACCCAGTGAGCAGTTCTTC.

CDR3 in amino acids: CASSLSVRVGTGQINEQFF. The DNA for the CDR3 is TGTGCCAGCAGTTTATCGGTCAGGGTAGGGACAGGCCAGATCAATGAGCAGTTCTTC. The gene calls are TRBV27 and TRBJ2-1; 8 bases align to TRBD1. The V and J ends lost 0 bases and 6 bases, in that order; junction bases with no gene match: 16. The length of the CDR3 is 19 residues. From germline, CDR1 is MNHEY and CDR2 SMNVEV (reference sequence).

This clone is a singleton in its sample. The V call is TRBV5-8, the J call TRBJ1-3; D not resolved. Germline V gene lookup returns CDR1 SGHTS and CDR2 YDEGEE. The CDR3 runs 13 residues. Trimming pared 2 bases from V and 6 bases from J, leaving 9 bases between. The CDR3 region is CASSLSGENTIYF. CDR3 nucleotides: TGTGCCAGCAGCTTATCAGGTGAAAACACCATATATTTT.

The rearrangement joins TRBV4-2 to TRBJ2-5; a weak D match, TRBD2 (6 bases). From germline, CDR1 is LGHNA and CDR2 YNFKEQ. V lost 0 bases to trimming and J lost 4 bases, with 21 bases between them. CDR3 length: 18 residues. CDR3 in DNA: TGTGCCAGCAGCCAAGAGGTTAGCAGCGGGTGGTGGACAGAGACCCAGTACTTC. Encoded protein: CASSQEVSSGWWTETQYF.

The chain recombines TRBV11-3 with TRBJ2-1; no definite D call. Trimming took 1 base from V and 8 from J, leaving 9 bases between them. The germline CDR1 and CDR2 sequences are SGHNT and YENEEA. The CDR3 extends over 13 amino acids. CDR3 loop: CASSLVGFDEQFF. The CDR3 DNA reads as TGTGCCAGCAGCTTAGTCGGTTTCGATGAGCAGTTCTTC.

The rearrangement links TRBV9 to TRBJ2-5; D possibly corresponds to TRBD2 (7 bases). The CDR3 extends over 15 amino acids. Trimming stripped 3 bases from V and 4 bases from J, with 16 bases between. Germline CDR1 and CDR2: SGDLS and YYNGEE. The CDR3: CASSEGGGRGETQYF. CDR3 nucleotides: TGTGCCAGCAGCGAGGGGGGGGGACGGGGAGAGACCCAGTACTTC.

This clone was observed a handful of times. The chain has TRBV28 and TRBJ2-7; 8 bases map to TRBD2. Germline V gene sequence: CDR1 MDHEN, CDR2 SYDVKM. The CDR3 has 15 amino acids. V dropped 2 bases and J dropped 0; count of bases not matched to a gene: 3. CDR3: CASSLAGGFSYEQYF. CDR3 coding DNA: TGTGCCAGCAGTTTAGCGGGGGGCTTCTCCTACGAGCAGTACTTC.

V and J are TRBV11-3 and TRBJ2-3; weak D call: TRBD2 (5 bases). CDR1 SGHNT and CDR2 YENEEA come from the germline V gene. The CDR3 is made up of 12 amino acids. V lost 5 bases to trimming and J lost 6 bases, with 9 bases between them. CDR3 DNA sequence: TGTGCCAGCAGCCACTTAGCGGATACGCAGTATTTT. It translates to CASSHLADTQYF.

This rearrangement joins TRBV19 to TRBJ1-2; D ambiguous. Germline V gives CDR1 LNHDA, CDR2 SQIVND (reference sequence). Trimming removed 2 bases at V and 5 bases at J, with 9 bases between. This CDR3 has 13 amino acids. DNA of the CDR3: TGTGCCAGTAGTATAAAGGTCAGGTATGGCTACACCTTC. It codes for CASSIKVRYGYTF.

CDR3 sequence (DNA): TGTGCCAGCAGCCAACTATTAACTCAGGGTTCCCCCTCCTACGAGCAGTACTTC. The encoded protein is CASSQLLTQGSPSYEQYF. The rearrangement uses TRBV5-6 and TRBJ2-7; D is perhaps TRBD1 (5 bases). Trimming cost V 4 bases and J 0 bases, with 23 bases left between them. This CDR3 has 18 residues. Per the germline V gene, CDR1 is SGHDT and CDR2 is YYEEEE.

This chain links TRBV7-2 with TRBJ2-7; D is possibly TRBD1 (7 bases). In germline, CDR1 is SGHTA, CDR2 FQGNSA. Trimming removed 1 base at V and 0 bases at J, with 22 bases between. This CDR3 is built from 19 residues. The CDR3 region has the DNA TGTGCCAGCAGCTTAGGATTTATAAGGAGGGGGCCCTTCTCCTACGAGCAGTACTTC. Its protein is CASSLGFIRRGPFSYEQYF.

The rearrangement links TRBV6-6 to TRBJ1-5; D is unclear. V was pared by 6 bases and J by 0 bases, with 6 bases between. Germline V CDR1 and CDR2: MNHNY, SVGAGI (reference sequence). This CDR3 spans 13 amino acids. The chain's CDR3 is CASRQHSNQPQHF. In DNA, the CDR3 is TGTGCCAGCAGACAGCATAGCAATCAGCCCCAGCATTTT.

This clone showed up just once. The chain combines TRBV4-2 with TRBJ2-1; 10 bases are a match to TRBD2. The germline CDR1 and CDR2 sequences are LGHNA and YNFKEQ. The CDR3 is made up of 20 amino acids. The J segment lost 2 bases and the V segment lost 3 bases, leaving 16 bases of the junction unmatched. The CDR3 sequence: CASSQGKFTLAGVTYNEQFF. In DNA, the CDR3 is TGTGCCAGCAGCCAGGGGAAGTTCACGCTAGCGGGAGTTACCTACAATGAGCAGTTCTTC.

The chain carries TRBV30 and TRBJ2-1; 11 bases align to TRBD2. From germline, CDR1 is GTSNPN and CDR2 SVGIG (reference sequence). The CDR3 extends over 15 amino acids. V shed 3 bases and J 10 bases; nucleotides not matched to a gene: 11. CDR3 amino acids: CAWRLRTSGSQEQFF. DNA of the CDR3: TGTGCCTGGAGGCTTCGAACTAGCGGGAGTCAAGAGCAGTTCTTC.

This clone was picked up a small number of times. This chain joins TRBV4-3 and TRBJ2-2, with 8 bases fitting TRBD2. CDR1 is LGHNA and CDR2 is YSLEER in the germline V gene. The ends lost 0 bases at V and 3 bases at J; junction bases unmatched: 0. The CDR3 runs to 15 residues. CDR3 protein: CASSQDGRDTGELFF. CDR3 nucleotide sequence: TGCGCCAGCAGCCAAGACGGGAGGGACACCGGGGAGCTGTTTTTT.

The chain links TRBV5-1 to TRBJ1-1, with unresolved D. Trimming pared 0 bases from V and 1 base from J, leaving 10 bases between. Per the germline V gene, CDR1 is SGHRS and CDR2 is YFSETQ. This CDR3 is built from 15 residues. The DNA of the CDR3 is TGCGCCAGCAGCTTGGGAGTCTCGCAGAACACTGAAGCTTTCTTT. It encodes CASSLGVSQNTEAFF. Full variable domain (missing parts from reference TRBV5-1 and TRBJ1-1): KAGVTQTPRYLIKTRGQQVTLSCSPISGHRSVSWYQQTPGQGLQFLFEYFSETQRNKGNFPGRFSGRQFSNSRSEMNVSTLELGDSALYLCASSLGVSQNTEAFFGQGTRLTVV.